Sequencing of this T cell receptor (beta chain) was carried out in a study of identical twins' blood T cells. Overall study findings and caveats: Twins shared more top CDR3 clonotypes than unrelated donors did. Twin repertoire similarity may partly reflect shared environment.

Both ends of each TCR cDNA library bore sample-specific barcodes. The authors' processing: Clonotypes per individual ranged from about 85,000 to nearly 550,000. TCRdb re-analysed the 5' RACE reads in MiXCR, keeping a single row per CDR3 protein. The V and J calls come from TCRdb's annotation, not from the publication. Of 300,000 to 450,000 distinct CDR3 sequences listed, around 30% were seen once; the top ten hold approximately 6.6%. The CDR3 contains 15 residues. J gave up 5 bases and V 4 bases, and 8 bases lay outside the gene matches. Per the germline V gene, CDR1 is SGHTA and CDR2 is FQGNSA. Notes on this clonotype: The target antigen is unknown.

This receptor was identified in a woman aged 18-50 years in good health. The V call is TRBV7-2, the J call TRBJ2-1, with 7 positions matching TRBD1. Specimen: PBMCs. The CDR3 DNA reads TGTGCCAGCAGCTACCCGACAGGGATCCACAATGAGCAGTTCTTC. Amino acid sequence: CASSYPTGIHNEQFF.